This T cell receptor beta chain appears in the sequencing data of a study of blood T cells in healthy people across ages. Broader study findings: Possibly confounding the expanded clonotype changes was the fact that donor CMV status was unknown. Diversity figures based on one million T cells were deemed too low.

To note about this clonotype: Its antigen remains unknown.

Using a J-beta primer mix together with a sample-barcoded 5' primer, a second PCR was run for roughly 6 to 12 cycles. TCRdb reanalysed the 5' RACE reads using MiXCR and keeps one entry per CDR3 protein. The table includes 1.5 million to 2 million distinct CDR3 sequences, about 50% detected once. This receptor was obtained from a woman aged 35 to 49 in good health. Source material: blood.

The CDR3 loop is CAISVQGGPSYEQYF. The CDR3 DNA reads as TGTGCCATCAGTGTTCAAGGGGGACCTTCCTACGAGCAGTACTTC. This chain connects TRBV10-3 to TRBJ2-7; a weak D match, TRBD1 (6 bases). This CDR3 has 15 residues. The V gene lost 4 bases and the J gene lost 1 base, with 14 bases spanning the gap. Germline lookup yields CDR1 ENHRY and CDR2 SYGVKD.